This is a list of T cell receptor beta chains from one sample in a study of T cells after yellow fever vaccination. TCRdb itself ran the 5' RACE reads through MiXCR, one entry per CDR3 protein. The sample lists around 250,000 distinct CDR3 sequences, around 5.2% seen once, with roughly 3.4% in the top ten. Sequencing used CD4+ T cells sorted from PBMCs, obtained on the day of the yellow fever booster vaccination. All receptors come from a man younger than 30 who received the YFV17D yellow fever vaccine. The CDR3 runs from the conserved cysteine through the conserved F or W. The D gene is left open where the match is weak. The size of a clone is reported for some rows only, either as once, few or many, or as a class for expanded clones.

j_gene: TRBJ1-2
d_gene: NA
v_gene: TRBV11-2
len: 13
abundance: NA
CDR3nt: TGTGCCAGCAGCTCGGACCTTAACTATGGCTACACCTTC
CDR3aa: CASSSDLNYGYTF

j_gene: TRBJ1-3
d_gene: TRBD1
v_gene: TRBV11-2
len: 15
abundance: NA
CDR3nt: TGTGCCAGCAGCTTAGATCCGGACAGGGGAGACACCATATATTTT
CDR3aa: CASSLDPDRGDTIYF

j_gene: TRBJ2-3
d_gene: TRBD1
v_gene: TRBV14
len: 16
abundance: NA
CDR3nt: TGTGCCAGCAGCCTTCGGACAGGATCTTGGACAGATACGCAGTATTTT
CDR3aa: CASSLRTGSWTDTQYF

j_gene: TRBJ1-2
d_gene: TRBD1
v_gene: TRBV4-1
len: 19
abundance: many
CDR3nt: TGCGCCAGCAGTCGAGCGGAATCCGGGACAGGAGCTCGTTGGTATGGCTACACCTTC
CDR3aa: CASSRAESGTGARWYGYTF

j_gene: TRBJ2-3
d_gene: NA
v_gene: TRBV2
len: 14
abundance: medium-sized
CDR3nt: TGTGCCAGCAGTGAGAGGGGCCACGCAGATACGCAGTATTTT
CDR3aa: CASSERGHADTQYF

j_gene: TRBJ2-5
d_gene: TRBD2
v_gene: TRBV5-1
len: 16
abundance: few
CDR3nt: TGCGCCAGCAGCTTGGTGCGGGGGGGCTTCCAAGAGACCCAGTACTTC
CDR3aa: CASSLVRGGFQETQYF

j_gene: TRBJ1-5
d_gene: NA
v_gene: TRBV6-6
len: 15
abundance: few
CDR3nt: TGTGCCAGCAGTACCCGGGGAGGGCCCAATCAGCCCCAGCATTTT
CDR3aa: CASSTRGGPNQPQHF

j_gene: TRBJ2-5
d_gene: NA
v_gene: TRBV7-9
len: 12
abundance: many
CDR3nt: TGTGCCAGCAGCCCGAACCGAGAGACCCAGTACTTC
CDR3aa: CASSPNRETQYF

j_gene: TRBJ2-2
d_gene: TRBD1
v_gene: TRBV27
len: 17
abundance: NA
CDR3nt: TGTGCCAGCAGTTTCCTATCCGGGACAGGGCTCACCGGGGAGCTGTTTTTT
CDR3aa: CASSFLSGTGLTGELFF

j_gene: TRBJ2-3
d_gene: NA
v_gene: TRBV4-1
len: 14
abundance: NA
CDR3nt: TGCGCCAGCAGCCAAGGGGTAGTCACAGATACGCAGTATTTT
CDR3aa: CASSQGVVTDTQYF

j_gene: TRBJ2-5
d_gene: NA
v_gene: TRBV2
len: 13
abundance: few
CDR3nt: TGTGCCAGCAAGAGAGACACCGAAGAGACCCAGTACTTC
CDR3aa: CASKRDTEETQYF

j_gene: TRBJ1-4
d_gene: NA
v_gene: TRBV3-1
len: 14
abundance: few
CDR3nt: TGTGCCAGCAGCCCCGGACTGAGTAATGAAAAACTGTTTTTT
CDR3aa: CASSPGLSNEKLFF

j_gene: TRBJ1-3
d_gene: NA
v_gene: TRBV30
len: 13
abundance: NA
CDR3nt: TGTGCCTGGACAGGGAACGGAGGAAACACCATATATTTT
CDR3aa: CAWTGNGGNTIYF

j_gene: TRBJ1-1
d_gene: TRBD1
v_gene: TRBV7-2
len: 13
abundance: few
CDR3nt: TGTGCCAGCAGCTTAGAGAGACAGGGTGAAGCTTTCTTT
CDR3aa: CASSLERQGEAFF

j_gene: TRBJ1-5
d_gene: NA
v_gene: TRBV20-1
len: 11
abundance: NA
CDR3nt: TGCAGTGCTATGAGGGAGAGCACCCAGCATTTT
CDR3aa: CSAMRESTQHF

j_gene: TRBJ2-2
d_gene: NA
v_gene: TRBV4-1
len: 16
abundance: few
CDR3nt: TGCGCCAGCAGCCAACCACTAGAGGGGCCGGGCCGGGAGCTGTTTTTT
CDR3aa: CASSQPLEGPGRELFF

j_gene: TRBJ1-2
d_gene: NA
v_gene: TRBV6-1
len: 13
abundance: NA
CDR3nt: TGTGCCAGTAGTCACAGGGCCCTCTATGGCTACACCTTC
CDR3aa: CASSHRALYGYTF

j_gene: TRBJ1-2
d_gene: TRBD1
v_gene: TRBV7-9
len: 17
abundance: many
CDR3nt: TGTGCCAGCAGCTTAGGGCGGCTTAGGGACAGCAACTATGGCTACACCTTC
CDR3aa: CASSLGRLRDSNYGYTF

j_gene: TRBJ2-5
d_gene: NA
v_gene: TRBV12-3/TRBV12-4
len: 13
abundance: few
CDR3nt: TGTGCCAGCAGCACCGCAAGGGGGGAGACCCAGTACTTC
CDR3aa: CASSTARGETQYF

j_gene: TRBJ2-1
d_gene: NA
v_gene: TRBV25-1
len: 18
abundance: NA
CDR3nt: TGTGCCAGCAGTGAATATCCCGACACCTGGAGCTCCTACAATGAGCAGTTCTTC
CDR3aa: CASSEYPDTWSSYNEQFF

j_gene: TRBJ2-3
d_gene: NA
v_gene: TRBV12-3/TRBV12-4
len: 15
abundance: few
CDR3nt: TGTGCCAGCAGTTTCGACCGGACCGGAACAGATACGCAGTATTTT
CDR3aa: CASSFDRTGTDTQYF

j_gene: TRBJ2-3
d_gene: TRBD2
v_gene: TRBV12-3/TRBV12-4
len: 15
abundance: few
CDR3nt: TGTGCCAGCAGTTTTGGGGGAGGGGACACAGATACGCAGTATTTT
CDR3aa: CASSFGGGDTDTQYF

j_gene: TRBJ1-5
d_gene: TRBD1
v_gene: TRBV5-5
len: 15
abundance: NA
CDR3nt: TGTGCCAGCAGACTGACCGGGACAGGGCATCAGCCCCAGCATTTT
CDR3aa: CASRLTGTGHQPQHF

j_gene: TRBJ1-6
d_gene: NA
v_gene: TRBV28
len: 17
abundance: NA
CDR3nt: TGTGCCAGCAGTCCCCCCCAGGGGCCGGTTGAGAAATCACCCCTCCACTTT
CDR3aa: CASSPPQGPVEKSPLHF

j_gene: TRBJ1-3
d_gene: NA
v_gene: TRBV7-9
len: 16
abundance: many
CDR3nt: TGTGCCAGCAGCTCCTACCGTCCAGGGAGTGGAAACACCATATATTTT
CDR3aa: CASSSYRPGSGNTIYF

j_gene: TRBJ2-3
d_gene: TRBD2
v_gene: TRBV4-3
len: 16
abundance: few
CDR3nt: TGCGCCAGCAGCCTCATGCGGGGGGGGAGCACAGATACGCAGTATTTT
CDR3aa: CASSLMRGGSTDTQYF

j_gene: TRBJ1-5
d_gene: NA
v_gene: TRBV7-2
len: 16
abundance: NA
CDR3nt: TGTGCCAGCAGCACCGGGACACCCTTAACCAATCAGCCCCAGCATTTT
CDR3aa: CASSTGTPLTNQPQHF

j_gene: TRBJ2-2
d_gene: NA
v_gene: TRBV3-1
len: 14
abundance: NA
CDR3nt: TGTGCCAGCAGCCACAGGGTTAACACCGGGGAGCTGTTTTTT
CDR3aa: CASSHRVNTGELFF

j_gene: TRBJ2-7
d_gene: TRBD1
v_gene: TRBV7-2
len: 16
abundance: few
CDR3nt: TGTGCCAGCAGCTTAGCGGGACAGGGGAGTTCCTACGAGCAGTACTTC
CDR3aa: CASSLAGQGSSYEQYF

j_gene: TRBJ2-3
d_gene: TRBD2
v_gene: TRBV29-1
len: 13
abundance: many
CDR3nt: TGCAGCGTCACCGGGACTAGCGGAGATACGCAGTATTTT
CDR3aa: CSVTGTSGDTQYF

j_gene: TRBJ2-3
d_gene: NA
v_gene: TRBV6-6
len: 16
abundance: NA
CDR3nt: TGTGCCAGCACCTACGAAATAAGGTTTGGCACAGATACGCAGTATTTT
CDR3aa: CASTYEIRFGTDTQYF

j_gene: TRBJ2-3
d_gene: TRBD2
v_gene: TRBV7-9
len: 14
abundance: few
CDR3nt: TGTGCCAGCAGCTTAAATCTAGCGGGGGATACGCAGTATTTT
CDR3aa: CASSLNLAGDTQYF

j_gene: TRBJ2-3
d_gene: NA
v_gene: TRBV5-1
len: 17
abundance: many
CDR3nt: TGCGCCAGCAGCTTTCGAGTTGTACTGGGCTTACCAGATACGCAGTATTTT
CDR3aa: CASSFRVVLGLPDTQYF

j_gene: TRBJ2-3
d_gene: TRBD1
v_gene: TRBV11-2
len: 15
abundance: NA
CDR3nt: TGTGCCAGCAGCGTGGACAGGCTTGCCACAGATACGCAGTATTTT
CDR3aa: CASSVDRLATDTQYF

j_gene: TRBJ2-3
d_gene: NA
v_gene: TRBV5-1
len: 15
abundance: NA
CDR3nt: TGCGCCAGCAGCTTGTTTGGACGCACCGCGGATACGCAGTATTTT
CDR3aa: CASSLFGRTADTQYF

j_gene: TRBJ2-7
d_gene: NA
v_gene: TRBV5-1
len: 13
abundance: many
CDR3nt: TGCGCCAGCAGCTTGGCGCAGGCGTACGAGCAGTACTTC
CDR3aa: CASSLAQAYEQYF

j_gene: TRBJ1-1
d_gene: NA
v_gene: TRBV7-6
len: 15
abundance: NA
CDR3nt: TGTGCCAGCAGTCAACCGGGACCGATGAACACTGAAGCTTTCTTT
CDR3aa: CASSQPGPMNTEAFF

j_gene: TRBJ1-5
d_gene: NA
v_gene: TRBV3-1
len: 15
abundance: few
CDR3nt: TGTGCCAGCAGCCCGACAGATTATAGCAATCAGCCCCAGCATTTT
CDR3aa: CASSPTDYSNQPQHF

j_gene: TRBJ2-7
d_gene: NA
v_gene: TRBV4-1
len: 17
abundance: few
CDR3nt: TGCGCCAGCAGCCAAGAGGGGAGGGGGACTCGGCGAACCGAGCAGTACTTC
CDR3aa: CASSQEGRGTRRTEQYF

j_gene: TRBJ2-3
d_gene: TRBD2
v_gene: TRBV5-6
len: 12
abundance: NA
CDR3nt: TGTGCCAGCGGGCGGACTAGTTATACGCAGTATTTT
CDR3aa: CASGRTSYTQYF

j_gene: TRBJ2-1
d_gene: NA
v_gene: TRBV10-3
len: 12
abundance: few
CDR3nt: TGTGCCTTCAGTGCTCAGGGTGATAAGCAGTTCTTC
CDR3aa: CAFSAQGDKQFF

j_gene: TRBJ2-3
d_gene: TRBD2
v_gene: TRBV7-9
len: 19
abundance: many
CDR3nt: TGTGCCAGCAGAGCGACGTGGGGTTTAAAACTAGCGGTAACAGATACGCAGTATTTT
CDR3aa: CASRATWGLKLAVTDTQYF